This T cell receptor beta chain was sequenced during a study of Graves' ophthalmopathy and Graves' hyperthyroidism (dated by TCRdb to between 2018 and 2020). Background on the whole study: Peripheral blood was collected at initial diagnosis, before any treatment. The study used TCR beta repertoire signatures to distinguish Graves' ophthalmopathy from Graves' hyperthyroidism and to predict progression to ophthalmopathy. In total, around 130 blood samples were TCR-sequenced: under 45 ophthalmopathy, under 85 hyperthyroidism and some 17 hyperthyroidism-to-ophthalmopathy patients. To explore V-J signatures distinguishing ophthalmopathy from hyperthyroidism, a discovery set of roughly 100 patients (about 43 ophthalmopathy, 57 stable hyperthyroidism) was enrolled. An independent validation cohort comprised 18 hyperthyroidism patients and 15 to 17 patients who later progressed from hyperthyroidism to ophthalmopathy. T-cell repertoires of thyroid tissue and blood were compared in several hyperthyroidism patients. Following sample collection, hyperthyroidism patients were given methimazole at a starting dose of 30 mg daily, and ophthalmopathy patients were given high-dose intravenous methylprednisolone. The approximately 90 discovery patients were randomly split 7:3 into training and test sets. Points the paper makes about the study in general: Sample size was not predetermined statistically, and investigators were not blinded to group allocation. In cross-validation, the 13-signature model distinguished ophthalmopathy from stable hyperthyroidism with 85% to 90% sensitivity and approximately 81% specificity, and in the test set the corresponding values were around 80% and 75%. In validation, the model predicted ophthalmopathy progression with 70.59% sensitivity and around 72% specificity; some 13 predicted patients were CT-confirmed with GO in a median of approximately 6.5 months. Most expanded thyroid clonotypes with a frequency above 0.001 also appeared in blood, which suggests that blood repertoires may reflect the immune response in the thyroid.

About this clonotype: It has no known antigen specificity. Base qualities are missing; no much larger clone stands one base away.

A patient counted as having stable hyperthyroidism if there was no progression to ophthalmopathy within 18 months of follow-up. Hyperthyroidism patients were newly diagnosed, were aged 18 to 65 years, and had a disease duration under 2 months. Patients with other autoimmune diseases, uncontrolled infections, pregnancy or lactation were excluded. Clinical symptoms, serum thyroxine, TRAb, thyroid ultrasound and orbital computed tomography formed the basis of the diagnosis. Ficoll-Paque density gradient centrifugation was used to isolate PBMCs from 8.5 to 10 ml of fresh peripheral blood. Total RNA was extracted with Trizol reagent and quality-checked on an Agilent 2100 Bioanalyzer. TCR beta CDR3 regions were amplified from RNA transcripts for repertoire sequencing. HTBI primers and the Qiagen OneStep RT-PCR kit were used in a first-round RT-PCR, which was followed by a second-round multiplex PCR, size selection and purification. The libraries underwent paired-end sequencing with 100 bp reads on an Illumina HiSeq2000. The source study handled its data this way. SOAPnuke was used for read processing, and reads with adapters, uncalled bases, a mean Phred below 15, or no exact constant-primer or identifier match were discarded. COPE v1.2.5 was used to merge the high-quality paired reads. Unique nucleotide sequences were defined as clonotypes and aligned to IMGT TRB V, D and J references using MiTCR v1.1. The analysis was limited to V-J combinations with a frequency above 0.0001, which together covered 99.2% of the repertoires. For each V-J combination, a TCR clonal expansion and chaos score was defined as the ratio of F50 clonal expansion to chaos observed in the TCRdist matrix. Welch's t-statistics and random forest were used to narrow the features down to 13 V-J combinations, which were then fed into a naive Bayes classifier. Thyroid-blood repertoire similarity was quantified with the Morisita-Horn index. TCRdb itself trimmed the public reads at Q25 with fastp, ran MiXCR and retained productive beta chains. Each CDR3 protein gets just one entry, which takes the most common genes and DNA from the rows behind it. These V and J calls are TCRdb output, not the study's own analysis. The sample table contains fewer than 650,000 distinct CDR3 sequences; only one count was recorded for 22% of them. Of the sample, around 6.5% is held by the ten largest clones.

The CDR3 spans 16 residues, from the cysteine through the phenylalanine. The sequence is cut down to CDR3 DNA, 48 bases in frame from base 1. The CDR1 and CDR2 encoded by the germline V gene are SNHLY and FYNNEI. V is trimmed back by 0 bases and J by 2 bases, and the junction contains 6 bases that no gene match accounts for. The sequence is built from TRBV2 and TRBJ1-1, with TRBD1 identical over 7 junction bases. Sequencing input: peripheral blood. The TCR sequence derives from a woman younger than 30 with stable Graves' hyperthyroidism. Some clones in this sample may be carry-over from other donors' samples. Donor details come from another sample of the same person, matched by shared clones. The nucleotides are TGTGCCAGCAGTGAAGCGCTTAGGGACAGCAACACTGAAGCTTTCTTT. It translates to CASSEALRDSNTEAFF.